The sequence of this T cell receptor beta chain was determined in a study of T cells expressing NK-cell markers. Across the whole study: The TCR beta repertoires were obtained from sorted CD3+CD56+NKG2C+, CD3+CD56+NKG2C- and CD3+CD56-NKG2C+ T cells. General study points: Leadership of the CD3+CD56-NKG2C+ fraction also belonged to these clonotypes in four donors.

TCR beta cDNA was made by 5'RACE template switching with UMIs. Using the 5' RACE reads, TCRdb records one entry per CDR3 protein without DNA. The record lists more than 400,000 distinct CDR3 sequences, of which the ten most abundant hold roughly 8%. With respect to this clonotype: Its antigen remains unidentified.

This CDR3 has 16 residues. Germline V CDR1 and CDR2: SGHTA, FQGTGA. The TCR sequence derives from a woman aged 18 to 75 in good health. Sequences were obtained from blood T cells: a sorted CD56 or NKG2C T cell subset, CD4+ or CD8+ T cells, or bulk PBMC T cells (not recorded which). V gene TRBV7-3 combines with J gene TRBJ2-3; TCRdb calls TRBD2, which cannot be checked without DNA. The CDR3 reads CASSAGTRASTDTQYF.